What follows are 9 T cell receptor beta chains derived from one specimen sequenced in a study of cytomegalovirus exposure and HLA in healthy donors. The assay was immunoSEQ multiplex PCR, and TCRdb's table has in-frame clones only and misses some. The sample has roughly 80,000 clones, approximately 90% seen once. Sample: PBMCs. The receptors were sampled from a young man in good health and CMV-seronegative.

This chain links TRBV19 with TRBJ2-3; D unclear. CDR1 is LNHDA and CDR2 is SQIVND in the germline V gene (reference sequence). V lost 1 base, J lost 2 bases, and 7 bases lay in between. The CDR3 is 14 residues long. This CDR3 is CASSIGVATDTQYF. In DNA form, the CDR3 reads TGTGCCAGTAGTATAGGGGTAGCCACAGATACGCAGTATTTT.

V is TRBV19 and J is TRBJ2-7, with 8 bases lining up with TRBD2. The CDR3 consists of 17 residues. Germline trimming cut 7 bases from V and 0 bases from J; bases unmatched to any gene: 14. Germline CDR1 reads LNHDA; CDR2 reads SQIVND (reference sequence). CDR3 protein: CASTPSRGGVPSYEQYF. CDR3 sequence (DNA): TGTGCCAGTACCCCCAGTCGGGGGGGAGTTCCCTCCTACGAGCAGTACTTC.

The chain recombines TRBV6-1 with TRBJ2-5; TRBD1 agrees at 7 bases. There are 15 residues in the CDR3. CDR1 MNHNS and CDR2 SASEGT come from the germline V gene. V lost 0 bases to trimming and J lost 3 bases; unmatched junction nucleotides: 4. CDR3 sequence (DNA): TGTGCCAGCAGTGAAGCCCCTGGGACAGAAGAGACCCAGTACTTC. Translated, it gives CASSEAPGTEETQYF.

The table lists this clone with a count of one. The rearrangement joins TRBV6-5 to TRBJ2-2; possibly TRBD1 for D (5 bases). Germline V CDR1 and CDR2: MNHEY, SVGAGI. The germline V and J ends were trimmed by 0 bases and 6 bases, with 11 bases remaining between them. This CDR3 has 15 amino acids. For the CDR3, the DNA is TGTGCCAGCAGTTACTCGGTCAGGGTCGCCGGGGAGCTGTTTTTT. Protein product: CASSYSVRVAGELFF.

This clone was recorded only once. The V call is TRBV5-1, the J call TRBJ2-7, with TRBD1 matching 12 bases. The CDR3 length is 14 residues. The germline gives CDR1 SGHRS, CDR2 YFSETQ. After removal of 4 bases from V and 5 bases from J, the junction contained 4 bases not matched to a gene. The CDR3 sequence: CASSPGTGGDEQYF. DNA for the CDR3: TGCGCCAGCAGCCCGGGGACAGGGGGCGACGAGCAGTACTTC.

The chain employs TRBV27 and TRBJ2-6; 8 nucleotides agree with TRBD1. Germline loops: CDR1 MNHEY, CDR2 SMNVEV (reference sequence). CDR3 length: 18 amino acids. Germline trimming cut 4 bases from V and 0 bases from J; bases unmatched to any gene: 8. CDR3 amino acids: CASSYTGQVFSGANVLTF. DNA of the CDR3: TGTGCCAGCAGTTATACGGGACAGGTTTTCTCTGGGGCCAACGTCCTGACTTTC.

This clone occurred a few times. The chain has TRBV11-2 and TRBJ2-7; 12 positions match TRBD2. V shed 5 bases, J shed 7 bases, and the junction held 6 bases outside the gene matches. This CDR3 has 14 residues. The germline V gene encodes CDR1 SGHAT and CDR2 FQNNGV. CDR3 nucleotide sequence: TGTGCCAGCAGCCCTAGCGGGGGGGCAACAGAGCAGTACTTC. It yields the protein CASSPSGGATEQYF.

The chain links TRBV9 to TRBJ2-5; no reliable D call. The V gene lost 0 bases and the J gene lost 0 bases, with 9 bases spanning the gap. Germline CDR1 and CDR2: SGDLS and YYNGEE. The CDR3 totals 15 residues. CDR3 sequence: CASSVAAGYQETQYF. The CDR3, as DNA: TGTGCCAGCAGCGTAGCGGCCGGGTACCAAGAGACCCAGTACTTC.

V usage is TRBV19 and J usage is TRBJ1-3; D possibly corresponds to TRBD1 (6 bases). Trimming took off 4 bases at V and 3 bases at J, with 10 bases between the two ends. Germline V gives CDR1 LNHDA, CDR2 SQIVND (reference sequence). CDR3 length: 14 residues. The CDR3 DNA reads as TGTGCCAGTAGTAACCAGGGGTATGGAAACACCATATATTTT. Protein product: CASSNQGYGNTIYF.